This entry describes one TCR beta chain. The antigen is not known. The sample comes from a study of vaccination effects on CD4 cells after COVID-19. Study context: The cohort was immunized with two doses of either the BNT162b2 or mRNA-1273 vaccine. PBMC cultures contained 1.8 million or so cells per well, 9.5 to 10 IU/ml IL-2 and 10 ug/ml peptides. Whole-study results and caveats: New vaccine-induced clones dominated post-vaccine spike-reactive clones in convalescents.

Sequenced by immunoSEQ multiplex PCR; TCRdb stores in-frame clones only, minus some. The data contain roughly 68,000 clones, under 85% of them singletons. Cultured cells yielded isolated CD4+ T cells after 10 days. On both days 3 and 7, half of the culture medium was replaced with IL-2 medium. The V gene's germline CDR1 is SGHTA and CDR2 FQGNSA. The V and J ends lost 1 base and 4 bases respectively, with 11 bases between them. This CDR3 is 15 amino acids long. The TCR comes from a human donor who had a prior SARS-CoV-2 infection. The specimen comprised CD4+ T cells from PBMCs cultured without peptide, sampled before COVID-19 vaccination. This rearrangement joins TRBV7-2 to TRBJ2-1; D unclear. CDR3 residues: CASSLGLMDYNEQFF. The CDR3 nucleotides are TGTGCCAGCAGCTTAGGGCTGATGGATTACAATGAGCAGTTCTTC.